This T cell receptor (beta chain) was recorded in a study of regulatory T cells in long-lasting Graves disease. Study-wide results and caveats: New patients shared roughly 1,000 public clonotypes, fewer than the roughly 2,600 shared by persistent patients.

Time point given: persistent/refractory GD, antithyroid drugs over 5 years with positive TRAb. PBMC-derived RNA was used for the TCR library. From germline, CDR1 is DFQATT and CDR2 SNEGSKA (reference sequence). After removal of 6 bases from V and 8 bases from J, the junction contained 10 bases not matched to a gene. CDR3 length: 15 residues. This clonotype was counted ten times or more. Its antigen is unknown. Investigators prepared the TCR beta libraries by applying iRepertoire HTBI primers and Arm-PCR of CDR3 regions. Via MiXCR, TCRdb re-called the multiplex PCR reads, giving one row per CDR3 protein. The repertoire holds 350,000 to 500,000 distinct CDR3 sequences, with around 23% as singletons.

This rearrangement joins TRBV20-1 to TRBJ1-6; 10 nucleotides line up with TRBD1. Sequenced material: peripheral blood mononuclear cells (PBMCs), taken when the disease was refractory, from a patient treated with antithyroid drugs. The receptor was isolated from a female donor with Graves disease. As DNA, the CDR3 is TGCAGTGCGCCTTCCGGGACAGGGGAGTATTCACCCCTCCACTTT. Amino acids: CSAPSGTGEYSPLHF.